This TCR beta chain was captured in a study of T cells after posttransplantation cyclophosphamide. Study-wide results and caveats: Donor CD8+ memory clones often dominated recipient blood repertoires at later times. After PTCy, TRB diversity resembled that of CNI/methotrexate controls.

The data were produced by immunoSEQ multiplex PCR, yet TCRdb's version contains in-frame clones alone and is incomplete. This sample carries 7,000 or so clones, none of them present only once. The CDR3 loop spans 17 amino acids. Germline V gene sequence: CDR1 SGHVS, CDR2 FQNEAQ. Losses at the gene ends were 5 bases for V and 5 bases for J; bases not matched to a gene: 14. Treatment was busulfan-fludarabine conditioning, a marrow graft, and cyclophosphamide on days +3 and +4. This clone was seen many times. Its antigen remains unknown. The sample here was PBMCs, taken after allogeneic stem cell transplant with posttransplant cyclophosphamide. The V gene is TRBV7-8, the J gene TRBJ2-5; 10 nucleotides agree with TRBD2. This clonotype was sampled from a female patient aged 50-60 years who received an allogeneic stem cell transplant from an unrelated donor, was CMV-positive, and had acute GVHD only. Some T cells could come from the graft donor. CDR3 sequence reads: CASSIKKLAGLGETQYF. CDR3 sequence (DNA): TGTGCCAGCAGCATTAAGAAACTAGCGGGACTAGGGGAGACCCAGTACTTC.